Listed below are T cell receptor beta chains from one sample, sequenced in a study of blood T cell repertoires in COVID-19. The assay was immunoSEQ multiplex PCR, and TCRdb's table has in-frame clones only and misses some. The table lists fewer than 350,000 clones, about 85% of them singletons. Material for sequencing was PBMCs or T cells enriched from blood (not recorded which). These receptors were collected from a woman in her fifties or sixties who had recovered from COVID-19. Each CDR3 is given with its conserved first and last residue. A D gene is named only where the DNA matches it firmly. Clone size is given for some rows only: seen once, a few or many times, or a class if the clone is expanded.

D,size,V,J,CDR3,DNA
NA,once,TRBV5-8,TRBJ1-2,CASRRPGSHGYTF,TGTGCCAGCAGACGTCCAGGGTCCCATGGCTACACCTTC
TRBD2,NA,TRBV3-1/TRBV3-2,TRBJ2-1,CASSPDTLAGVYNEQFF,TGTGCCAGCAGCCCGGACACGCTAGCGGGGGTGTACAATGAGCAGTTCTTC
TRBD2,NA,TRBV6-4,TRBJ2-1,CASSEIAGSYNEQFF,TGTGCCAGCAGTGAGATAGCGGGGTCTTACAATGAGCAGTTCTTC
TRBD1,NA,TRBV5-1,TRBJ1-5,CASSLAGQGDQPQHF,TGCGCCAGCAGCTTGGCGGGACAGGGGGATCAGCCCCAGCATTTT
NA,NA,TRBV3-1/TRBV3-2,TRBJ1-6,CASSQRSGSPLHF,TGTGCCAGCAGCCAGCGAAGCGGTTCACCCCTCCACTTT
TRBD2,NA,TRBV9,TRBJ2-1,CASSVGLAGVSDEQFF,TGTGCCAGCAGCGTAGGACTAGCGGGAGTATCGGATGAGCAGTTCTTC
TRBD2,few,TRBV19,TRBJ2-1,CASSIGLTSGVGNEQFF,TGTGCCAGTAGTATAGGGTTGACTAGCGGGGTGGGGAATGAGCAGTTCTTC
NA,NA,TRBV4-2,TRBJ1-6,CASSLGFPPLHF,TGTGCCAGCAGCCTGGGCTTCCCACCCCTCCACTTT
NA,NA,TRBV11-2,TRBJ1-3,CASRPGTAGNTIYF,TGTGCCAGCAGACCCGGGACTGCGGGAAACACCATATATTTT
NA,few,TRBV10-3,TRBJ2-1,CAISGSWDGGNEQFF,TGTGCCATCAGTGGTTCCTGGGACGGGGGTAATGAGCAGTTCTTC
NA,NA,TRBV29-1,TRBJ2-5,CSSLRLGETQYF,TGCAGCTCCCTCAGACTAGGAGAGACCCAGTACTTC
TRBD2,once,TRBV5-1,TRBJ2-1,CASSPTSGDYNEQFF,TGCGCCAGCAGCCCCACTAGCGGGGATTACAATGAGCAGTTCTTC
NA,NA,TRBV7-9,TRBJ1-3,CASSYYGNTIYF,TGTGCCAGCAGCTACTATGGAAACACCATATATTTT
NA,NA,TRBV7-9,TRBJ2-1,CASSLVRAGEQFF,TGTGCCAGCAGCTTAGTGCGGGCTGGTGAGCAGTTCTTC
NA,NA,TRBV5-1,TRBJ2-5,CASSSQPPQETQYF,TGCGCCAGCAGTTCACAGCCACCCCAAGAGACCCAGTACTTC
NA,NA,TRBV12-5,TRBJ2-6,CASGLGTINANVLTF,TGTGCTAGTGGTTTGGGGACAATTAACGCCAACGTCCTGACTTTC